One sample yielded the 32 T cell receptor beta chains listed below, sequenced in a study of T cell repertoires in cytomegalovirus infection. TCRdb used MiXCR to reprocess the reads, holding one entry per CDR3 protein. The data show approximately 910,000 distinct CDR3 sequences, around a third seen once. These receptors' targets are unknown. Sequencing used cultured CD8+ T cells from PBMCs, obtained from culture after CMV antigen stimulation. These receptor sequences come from a human donor in good health (CMV status not recorded). Some clones in this sample may be carry-over from other donors' samples.

Regarding this clonotype: A junction end diverges from the germline sequence, so it may reflect a read error. CDR3 loop: CAGSPARNTIYF. As DNA, the CDR3 is TGTGCCGGCAGTCCGGCACGAAACACCATATATTTT. V and J are TRBV6-2 or TRBV6-3 and TRBJ1-3; D unresolved. The CDR3 runs to 12 residues. The germline gives CDR1 MNHEY, CDR2 SVGEGT.

Comments on this clonotype: The junction differs from germline at one of its ends, possibly a read error. This chain joins TRBV24-1 and TRBJ2-1; D is unclear. From germline, CDR1 is KGHDR and CDR2 SFDVKD. This CDR3 contains 12 residues. CDR3 sequence reads: CATSDDGSLRLF. As DNA, the CDR3 is TGTGCCACCAGTGACGACGGCTCTTTACGGCTCTTC.

This clonotype was observed many times. At one boundary the junction diverges from the germline segment, which might be a read error. The chain employs TRBV7-7 and TRBJ2-2; the match to TRBD1 covers 8 bases. Germline CDR1 reads SSHAT; CDR2 reads FNYEAQ (reference sequence). The CDR3 contains 16 residues. The CDR3 loop is CASSSRTGQVAGELFF. The CDR3 nucleotides read TGTGCTAGCAGCTCCAGGACAGGGCAAGTAGCCGGGGAGCTGTTTTTT.

The J gene is TRBJ1-1, the V gene TRBV6-5; D is possibly TRBD1 (6 bases). Trimming pared 8 bases from V and 5 bases from J, leaving 15 bases between. CDR3 length equals 13 residues. Germline V gene sequence: CDR1 MNHEY, CDR2 SVGAGI. The CDR3 loop is CASQTGWGTEAFF. As DNA, the CDR3 is TGTGCCAGCCAAACAGGGTGGGGAACTGAAGCTTTCTTT.

The V call is TRBV6-6, the J call TRBJ1-2, with D uncertain. Trimming left V 8 bases short and J 4 bases short, with 26 bases between. Germline V gene lookup returns CDR1 MNHNY and CDR2 SVGAGI (reference sequence). This CDR3 is 17 amino acids long. CDR3 in amino acids: CASFSADRVNTGYGYTF. CDR3 DNA: TGTGCCAGCTTCTCAGCTGACCGGGTTAATACTGGCTATGGCTACACCTTC.

On this clonotype: The junction differs from germline at one of its ends, possibly a read error. V is TRBV27 and J is TRBJ2-1; D assignment may be TRBD1 or TRBD2 (5 bases each). The CDR3 has 13 residues. CDR1 and CDR2 from the germline V gene are MNHEY and SMNVEV (reference sequence). The CDR3 coding sequence is TGTGTCAGCAAGGGGAGCCCTTACATTGAGCAGTTCTTC. Translated: CVSKGSPYIEQFF.

This clonotype showed up just a few times. The chain uses TRBV28 and TRBJ2-1; TRBD1 matches at 8 bases. Germline CDR1 reads MDHEN; CDR2 reads SYDVKM. CDR3 length equals 13 residues. Trimming at V came to 4 bases and at J to 7 bases, leaving 3 bases not matched to a gene. The CDR3: CASSSRGRNEQFF. The CDR3 nucleotides read TGTGCCAGCAGTTCCAGGGGGCGAAATGAGCAGTTCTTC.

The V gene is TRBV6-5, the J gene TRBJ2-7; 8 bases are a match to TRBD1. The trim removed 5 bases at V and 2 bases at J, leaving 11 bases unmatched. The CDR3 length is 16 residues. Germline V gene data show CDR1 as MNHEY and CDR2 as SVGAGI. The CDR3 is CASSHYQGAIAYEQYF. The CDR3 bases are TGTGCCAGCAGTCATTACCAGGGGGCCATCGCCTACGAGCAGTACTTC.

This clonotype was found a few times. This chain's CDR3 is CASSPWTAPGELFF. Written as DNA, the CDR3 is TGTGCCAGCAGTCCGTGGACAGCACCCGGGGAGCTGTTTTTT. The chain employs TRBV12-3 or TRBV12-4 and TRBJ2-2, with D possibly TRBD1 on 6 matching bases. The V and J ends lost 5 bases and 6 bases respectively, with 13 bases between them. The CDR3 sequence is 14 residues long.

This clonotype was recorded many times. The chain combines TRBV7-9 with TRBJ1-2; D call uncertain. This CDR3 region has 15 residues. Trimming left V 3 bases short and J 2 bases short, with 13 bases between. Germline-derived CDR1 and CDR2 are SEHNR and FQNEAQ (reference sequence). As DNA, the CDR3 is TGTGCCAGCAGCTTGGTCAACAGCTTCAACTATGGCTACACCTTC. This sequence encodes CASSLVNSFNYGYTF.

This clonotype turned up a few times. The chain combines TRBV12-3 or TRBV12-4 with TRBJ2-1; 7 bases line up with TRBD1. The CDR3 covers 14 residues. Losses at the gene ends were 6 bases for V and 3 bases for J; bases not matched to a gene: 5. Here the CDR3 reads CASRLRTGYNEQFF. In nucleotides, the CDR3 is TGTGCCAGCAGGTTACGGACAGGCTACAATGAGCAGTTCTTC.

This clonotype was counted a few times. V and J are TRBV10-2 and TRBJ2-3, with D maybe TRBD2 (6 bases). V gave up 6 bases and J gave up 0 bases, with 16 bases separating them. The CDR3 extends over 16 amino acids. Germline-derived CDR1 and CDR2 are WSHSY and SAAADI. CDR3 nucleotides: TGCGCCAGCAGGGAGGGCGGGTCGCCTAGCACAGATACGCAGTATTTT. Its protein is CASREGGSPSTDTQYF.

This clonotype showed up just a few times. The chain uses TRBV20-1 and TRBJ2-2; a possible D gene is TRBD2 (7 bases). V was clipped by 1 base and J by 4 bases, with 19 bases between them. Germline V gene data show CDR1 as DFQATT and CDR2 as SNEGSKA (reference sequence). The CDR3 runs 17 residues. CDR3 sequence reads: CSARGGGATPLTGELFF. In DNA form, the CDR3 reads TGCAGTGCTAGAGGAGGGGGGGCCACCCCCCTCACCGGGGAGCTGTTTTTT.

This clonotype was seen only a few times. The chain joins TRBV12-3 or TRBV12-4 to TRBJ1-1; D is ambiguous. Trimming took 6 bases from V and 5 from J, leaving 16 bases between them. This CDR3 comprises 14 residues. The chain's CDR3 is CASSPVADLTEAFF. The CDR3 DNA reads as TGTGCCAGCAGCCCGGTGGCGGATTTGACTGAAGCTTTCTTT.

This clonotype has at least ten counts. This chain connects TRBV7-9 to TRBJ1-3; tentative D call: TRBD1 (6 bases). The germline CDR1 and CDR2 sequences are SEHNR and FQNEAQ (reference sequence). The CDR3 extends over 14 amino acids. V shed 5 bases and J shed 2 bases, with 10 bases lying between them. The CDR3 here is CASSPRTAGNTIYF. CDR3 coding DNA: TGTGCCAGCAGCCCACGGACAGCTGGAAACACCATATATTTT. Full variable domain (outside the CDR3, taken from reference TRBV7-9 and TRBJ1-3): DTGVSQNPRHKITKRGQNVTFRCDPISEHNRLYWYRQTLGQGPEFLTYFQNEAQLEKSRLLSDRFSAERPKGSFSTLEIQRTEQGDSAMYLCASSPRTAGNTIYFGEGSWLTVV.

This clonotype was recorded at least ten times. This chain connects TRBV7-8 to TRBJ1-6, with 10 positions matching TRBD1. The V segment lost 1 base and the J segment 2 bases; nucleotides outside the gene matches: 8. Looked up from germline, CDR1 is SGHVS and CDR2 is FQNEAQ. The CDR3 is made up of 19 amino acids. The CDR3, as DNA: TGTGCCAGCAGCTTAGTAAAGGACAGGGGGAACGCCTATAATTCACCCCTCCACTTT. Protein: CASSLVKDRGNAYNSPLHF.

In its sample, this clonotype was seen a few times. The chain uses TRBV28 and TRBJ2-1; the D gene is possibly TRBD1 (5 bases). This CDR3 spans 12 amino acids. Trimming took 7 bases from V and 9 from J, leaving 13 bases between them. Germline V CDR1 and CDR2: MDHEN, SYDVKM. CDR3 bases: TGTGCCAGCAAAGCAGGACACCTTGAGCAGTTCTTC. Protein: CASKAGHLEQFF.

At least ten counts were recorded for this clonotype. The chain is built from TRBV7-2 and TRBJ2-5; the D is unclear. This CDR3 region has 17 residues. The germline gives CDR1 SGHTA, CDR2 FQGNSA. The V gene lost 2 bases and the J gene lost 1 base, with 17 bases spanning the gap. The CDR3 sequence is CASSLNRRTQLQETQYF. CDR3 nucleotide sequence: TGTGCCAGCAGCTTAAATCGGCGAACGCAACTCCAAGAGACCCAGTACTTC.

Only a few counts were recorded for this clonotype. The gene calls are TRBV12-3 or TRBV12-4 and TRBJ2-2, with D perhaps matching TRBD1 or TRBD2 (5 bases each). The germline V and J ends were trimmed by 6 bases and 4 bases, with 15 bases remaining between them. The CDR3 runs to 15 residues. The CDR3 sequence is CASSPRGRATGELFF. CDR3 sequence (DNA): TGTGCCAGCAGCCCTCGGGGCAGAGCCACCGGGGAGCTGTTTTTT.

The chain carries TRBV6-2 or TRBV6-3 and TRBJ2-5; D is tentatively TRBD1 or TRBD2 (5 bases each). The CDR3 runs to 14 residues. V was shortened by 7 bases and J by 0 bases, with 12 bases between the two germline ends. Germline assignment: CDR1 MNHEY and CDR2 SVGEGT. CDR3 protein: CASNGAVYQETQYF. The CDR3 DNA reads TGTGCCAGCAACGGGGCCGTCTACCAAGAGACCCAGTACTTC.

The chain uses TRBV20-1 and TRBJ2-7, with 8 bases identical to TRBD2. Germline V gives CDR1 DFQATT, CDR2 SNEGSKA (reference sequence). This CDR3 has 17 amino acids. With 4 bases clipped from V and 3 bases from J, the junction kept 17 bases outside the gene matches. DNA for the CDR3: TGCAGTGCTACCCATTTACATCGAGCGGGGGTGATCTACGAGCAGTACTTC. Translated, it gives CSATHLHRAGVIYEQYF.

This chain connects TRBV4-3 to TRBJ2-5; 13 bases match TRBD2. There are 15 residues in the CDR3. Losses at the gene ends were 4 bases for V and 4 bases for J; bases not matched to a gene: 3. Looked up from germline, CDR1 is LGHNA and CDR2 is YSLEER. CDR3 nucleotides: TGCGCCAGCAGCCTCGGGACTAGCGGGGTAGAGACCCAGTACTTC. This gives the protein CASSLGTSGVETQYF.

This clonotype was picked up many times. The chain employs TRBV7-2 and TRBJ2-1; D is perhaps TRBD2 (6 bases). Trimming took 1 base from V and 9 from J, leaving 16 bases between them. CDR1 SGHTA and CDR2 FQGNSA come from the germline V gene. This CDR3 is 15 amino acids long. CDR3 bases: TGTGCCAGCAGCTTAGGTTCCCAGGGACTTGGTGAGCAGTTCTTC. It encodes CASSLGSQGLGEQFF.

V is TRBV7-2 and J is TRBJ2-1; D gene ambiguous. Trimming took 1 base from V and 5 from J, leaving 9 bases between them. The CDR3 consists of 14 residues. The germline V gene encodes CDR1 SGHTA and CDR2 FQGNSA. The CDR3 nucleotides read TGTGCCAGCAGCTTAGTACCCCCTCACAATGAGCAGTTCTTC. Residues: CASSLVPPHNEQFF.

This clonotype has a handful of counts. CDR3 residues: CASSDRLAGAISYNEQFF. The DNA for the CDR3 is TGTGCCAGCAGCGACCGACTAGCGGGGGCGATCTCCTACAATGAGCAGTTCTTC. The V and J genes are TRBV9 and TRBJ2-1, with 12 nucleotides matching TRBD2. The ends lost 3 bases at V and 0 bases at J; junction bases unmatched: 7. This CDR3 is 18 amino acids long. Germline values: CDR1 SGDLS, CDR2 YYNGEE.

V and J are TRBV20-1 and TRBJ1-2; 9 bases are shared with TRBD1. CDR1 and CDR2 (germline): DFQATT, SNEGSKA (reference sequence). The CDR3 loop spans 14 amino acids. Trimming removed 5 bases from V and 8 bases from J; junction bases left unmatched: 12. The CDR3 is CSAPPGQGIIGYTF. DNA for the CDR3: TGCAGTGCTCCCCCGGGACAGGGTATTATCGGCTACACCTTC.

The chain couples TRBV15 to TRBJ2-1, with a possible D match to TRBD1 (5 bases). This CDR3 has 13 amino acids. V gave up 3 bases and J gave up 6 bases, with 9 bases separating them. Germline CDR1 reads LNHNV; CDR2 reads YYDKDF (reference sequence). The CDR3 nucleotides are TGTGCCACCAGCAGGGACAACCTCAATGAGCAGTTCTTC. Protein sequence: CATSRDNLNEQFF.

This clonotype has just a few counts. This chain uses TRBV5-5 with TRBJ2-7; 8 positions agree with TRBD1. The CDR3 runs 15 residues. Germline V CDR1 and CDR2: SGHKS, YYEKEE (reference sequence). J gave up 4 bases and V 4 bases, and 10 bases lay outside the gene matches. The CDR3 DNA is TGTGCCAGCAGCCCCGGGACAGGCAAAGTATACGAGCAGTACGTC. Translating gives CASSPGTGKVYEQYV.

There are many counts of this clonotype. This chain links TRBV7-8 with TRBJ2-6, with no clear D. Per germline, CDR1 SGHVS and CDR2 FQNEAQ. V dropped 2 bases and J dropped 6 bases, with 8 bases sitting between them. The CDR3 is 14 residues long. CDR3 in amino acids: CASSLWQVANVLTF. CDR3 nucleotide sequence: TGTGCCAGCAGCTTATGGCAGGTGGCCAACGTCCTGACTTTC.

This clonotype was counted ten times or more. The rearrangement links TRBV7-2 to TRBJ2-5; the match to TRBD2 covers 7 bases. Germline loops: CDR1 SGHTA, CDR2 FQGNSA. This CDR3 contains 15 residues. The ends lost 1 base at V and 1 base at J; junction bases unmatched: 3. The CDR3 DNA reads TGTGCCAGCAGCTTAGTTCGGGGGGTCCAAGAGACCCAGTACTTC. This sequence encodes CASSLVRGVQETQYF.

The chain recombines TRBV12-3 or TRBV12-4 with TRBJ2-3, with D tentatively TRBD1 or TRBD2 (6 bases each). V was pared by 5 bases and J by 5 bases, with 20 bases between. The CDR3 is made up of 16 amino acids. CDR3 nucleotides: TGTGCCAGCAGTCCTATAGGAGGGGGGCTTGAAGATACGCAGTATTTT. This codes for CASSPIGGGLEDTQYF.

This clonotype was detected ten times or more. The chain links TRBV7-2 to TRBJ2-4; D is perhaps TRBD2 (6 bases). This CDR3 contains 17 residues. Germline V gives CDR1 SGHTA, CDR2 FQGNSA. Trimming pared 1 base from V and 5 bases from J, leaving 18 bases between. CDR3 coding DNA: TGTGCCAGCAGCTTAGGAATCGGCGGGGTGGCGGAAAACATTCAGTACTTC. Encoded protein: CASSLGIGGVAENIQYF.